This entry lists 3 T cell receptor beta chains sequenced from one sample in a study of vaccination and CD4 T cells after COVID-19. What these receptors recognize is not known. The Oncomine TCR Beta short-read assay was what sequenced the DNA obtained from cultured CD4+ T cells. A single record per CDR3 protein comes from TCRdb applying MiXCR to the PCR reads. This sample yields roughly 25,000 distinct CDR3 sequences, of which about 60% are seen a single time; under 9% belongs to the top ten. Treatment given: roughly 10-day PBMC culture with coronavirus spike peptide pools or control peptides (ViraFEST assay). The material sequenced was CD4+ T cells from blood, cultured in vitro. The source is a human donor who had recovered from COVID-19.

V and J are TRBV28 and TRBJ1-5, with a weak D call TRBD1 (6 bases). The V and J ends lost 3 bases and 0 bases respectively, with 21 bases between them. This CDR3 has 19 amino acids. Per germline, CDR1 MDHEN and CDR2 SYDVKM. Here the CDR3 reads CASSLPGNRALSSNQPQHF. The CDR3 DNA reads TGTGCCAGCAGTTTGCCGGGGAACAGGGCCCTATCTAGCAATCAGCCCCAGCATTTT. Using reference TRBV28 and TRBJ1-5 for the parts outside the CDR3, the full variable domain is DVKVTQSSRYLVKRTGEKVFLECVQDMDHENMFWYRQDPGLGLRLIYFSYDVKMKEKGDIPEGYSVSREKKERFSLILESASTNQTSMYLCASSLPGNRALSSNQPQHFGDGTRLSIL.

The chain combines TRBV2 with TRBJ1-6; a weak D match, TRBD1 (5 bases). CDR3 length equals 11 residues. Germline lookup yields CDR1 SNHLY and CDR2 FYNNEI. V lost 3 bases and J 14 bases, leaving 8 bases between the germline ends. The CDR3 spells CASSEGPALHF. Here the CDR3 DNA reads TGTGCCAGCAGTGAGGGGCCAGCCCTCCACTTT.

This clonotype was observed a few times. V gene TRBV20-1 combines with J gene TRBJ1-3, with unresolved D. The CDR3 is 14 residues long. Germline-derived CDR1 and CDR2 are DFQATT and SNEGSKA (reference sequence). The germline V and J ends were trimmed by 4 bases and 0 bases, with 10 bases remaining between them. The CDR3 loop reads CSATRPGSGNTIYF. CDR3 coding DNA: TGCAGTGCTACCAGACCGGGCTCTGGAAACACCATATATTTT.